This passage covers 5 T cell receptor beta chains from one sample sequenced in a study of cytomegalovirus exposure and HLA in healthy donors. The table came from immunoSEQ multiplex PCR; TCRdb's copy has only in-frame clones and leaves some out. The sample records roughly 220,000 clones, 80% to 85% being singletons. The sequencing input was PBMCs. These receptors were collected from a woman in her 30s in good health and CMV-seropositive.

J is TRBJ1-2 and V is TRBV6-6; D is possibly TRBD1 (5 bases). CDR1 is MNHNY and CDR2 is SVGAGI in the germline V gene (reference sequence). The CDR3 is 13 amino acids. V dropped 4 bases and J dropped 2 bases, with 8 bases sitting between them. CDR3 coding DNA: TGTGCCAGCAGTTCCCGGGACAACTATGGCTACACCTTC. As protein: CASSSRDNYGYTF.

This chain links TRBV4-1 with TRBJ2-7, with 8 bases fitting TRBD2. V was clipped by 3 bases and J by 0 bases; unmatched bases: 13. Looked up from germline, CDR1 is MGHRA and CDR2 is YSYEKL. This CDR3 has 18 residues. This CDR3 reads CASSQQGRERGYSYEQYF. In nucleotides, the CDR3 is TGCGCCAGCAGCCAGCAAGGAAGGGAGCGGGGGTACTCCTACGAGCAGTACTTC.

The CDR3 here is CASSFEGNYGYTF. The DNA for the CDR3 is TGTGCCAGCAGCTTTGAGGGCAACTATGGCTACACCTTC. The rearrangement links TRBV11-2 to TRBJ1-2; no clear D. The CDR3 is 13 residues long. Trimming cost V 3 bases and J 2 bases, with 7 bases left between them. The germline CDR1 and CDR2 sequences are SGHAT and FQNNGV.

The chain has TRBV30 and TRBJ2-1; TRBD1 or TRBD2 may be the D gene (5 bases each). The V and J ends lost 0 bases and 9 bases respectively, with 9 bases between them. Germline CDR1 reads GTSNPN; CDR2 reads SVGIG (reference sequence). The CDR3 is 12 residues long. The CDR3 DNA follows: TGTGCCTGGAGTGTCCGGGGCGCTGAGCAGTTCTTC. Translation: CAWSVRGAEQFF.

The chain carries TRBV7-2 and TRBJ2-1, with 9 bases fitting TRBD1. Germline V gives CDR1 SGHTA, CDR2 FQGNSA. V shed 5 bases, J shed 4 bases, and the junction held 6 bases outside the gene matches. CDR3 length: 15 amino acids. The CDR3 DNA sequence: TGTGCCAGCAGCCTTACCGGGACAGGGTACAATGAGCAGTTCTTC. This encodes CASSLTGTGYNEQFF.